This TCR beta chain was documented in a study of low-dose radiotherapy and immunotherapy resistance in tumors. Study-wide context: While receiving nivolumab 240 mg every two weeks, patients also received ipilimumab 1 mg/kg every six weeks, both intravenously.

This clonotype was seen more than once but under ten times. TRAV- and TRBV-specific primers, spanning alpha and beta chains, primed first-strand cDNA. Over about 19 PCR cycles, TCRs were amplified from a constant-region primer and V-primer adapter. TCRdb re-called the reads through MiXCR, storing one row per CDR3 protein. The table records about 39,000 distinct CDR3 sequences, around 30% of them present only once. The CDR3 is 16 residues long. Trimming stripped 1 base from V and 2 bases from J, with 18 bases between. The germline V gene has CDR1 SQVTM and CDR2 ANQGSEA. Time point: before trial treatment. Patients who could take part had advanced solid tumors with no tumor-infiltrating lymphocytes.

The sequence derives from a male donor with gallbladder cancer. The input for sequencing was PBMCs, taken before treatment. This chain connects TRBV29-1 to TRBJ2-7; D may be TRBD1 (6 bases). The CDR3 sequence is CSVEGERQDSTYEQYF. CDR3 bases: TGCAGCGTTGAAGGGGAACGACAGGATTCGACCTACGAGCAGTACTTC.